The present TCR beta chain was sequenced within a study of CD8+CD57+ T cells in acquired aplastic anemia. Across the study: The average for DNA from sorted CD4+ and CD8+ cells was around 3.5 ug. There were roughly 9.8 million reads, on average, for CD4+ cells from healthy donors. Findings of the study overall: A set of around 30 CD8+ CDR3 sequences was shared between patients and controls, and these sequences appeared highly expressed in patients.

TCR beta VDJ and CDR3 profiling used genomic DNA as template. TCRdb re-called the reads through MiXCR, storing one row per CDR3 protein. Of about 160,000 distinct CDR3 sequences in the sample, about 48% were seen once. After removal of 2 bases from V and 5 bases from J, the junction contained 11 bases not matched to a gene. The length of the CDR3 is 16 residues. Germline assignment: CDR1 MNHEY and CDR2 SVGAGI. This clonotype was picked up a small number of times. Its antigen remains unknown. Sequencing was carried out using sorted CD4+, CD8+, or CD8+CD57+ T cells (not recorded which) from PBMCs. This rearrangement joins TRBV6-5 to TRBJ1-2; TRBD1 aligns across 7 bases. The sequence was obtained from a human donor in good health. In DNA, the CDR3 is TGTGCCAGCAGTTACCAACCCGACAGGGTTTGGTATGGCTACACCTTC. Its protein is CASSYQPDRVWYGYTF.